These 25 T cell receptor beta chains were sequenced from one sample in a study of T-cell memory formation after mild COVID-19. TCRdb itself ran the 5' RACE reads through MiXCR, one entry per CDR3 protein. The data contain hundreds of thousands of distinct CDR3 sequences, roughly 15% of them singletons. Sequenced input: PBMCs or a T cell subset sorted from them (not recorded which). Receptor source: a man younger than 35 who had mild COVID-19 (a few samples of this study predate the infection). Cell type and time point are not known.

This clonotype was counted a few times. The genes are TRBV7-8 and TRBJ2-7; weak D call: TRBD2 (6 bases). With 5 bases removed from V and 10 bases from J, the gap between germline ends came to 24 bases. Germline V CDR1 and CDR2: SGHVS, FQNEAQ. There are 15 residues in the CDR3. CDR3 in amino acids: CASSIWDGGLRGQYF. CDR3 nucleotides: TGTGCCAGCAGCATTTGGGACGGAGGGTTACGAGGACAGTACTTC.

This clonotype was counted ten times or more. The chain is built from TRBV7-2 and TRBJ2-1, with 9 bases matching TRBD2. This CDR3 is built from 15 residues. V was pared by 3 bases and J by 5 bases, with 5 bases of the junction left unmatched. Germline CDR1 and CDR2: SGHTA and FQGNSA. The CDR3 loop reads CASSFRGGADNEQFF. As DNA, the CDR3 is TGTGCCAGCAGCTTCCGCGGGGGGGCGGACAATGAGCAGTTCTTC.

This clonotype has only one observation. The rearrangement links TRBV20-1 to TRBJ1-6; TRBD1 matches 10 bases. From germline, CDR1 is DFQATT and CDR2 SNEGSKA (reference sequence). The CDR3 runs to 14 residues. Trimming removed 4 bases from V and 8 bases from J; junction bases left unmatched: 5. CDR3 sequence: CSATPGTGDSPLHF. The CDR3 nucleotides read TGCAGTGCTACCCCCGGGACAGGGGATTCACCCCTCCACTTT.

CDR3 protein: CASSQSGGSLFTDTQYF. The CDR3 bases are TGCGCCAGCAGCCAGAGCGGGGGCTCTCTATTCACAGATACGCAGTATTTT. This chain uses TRBV4-3 with TRBJ2-3; 8 nucleotides match TRBD2. This CDR3 spans 17 amino acids. V lost 3 bases and J lost 2; bases outside the gene matches: 10. Germline V CDR1 and CDR2: LGHNA, YSLEER.

The V call is TRBV15, the J call TRBJ1-6; D is uncertain. The CDR3 spans 13 residues. V was trimmed by 6 bases and J by 10 bases, leaving 13 bases between them. CDR1 is LNHNV and CDR2 is YYDKDF in the germline V gene (reference sequence). CDR3 residues: CATRVVYRSPLHF. For the CDR3, the DNA is TGTGCCACCAGGGTAGTGTATCGATCACCCCTCCACTTT.

This rearrangement joins TRBV7-2 to TRBJ1-2; D not resolved. This CDR3 is built from 13 residues. Germline CDR1 is SGHTA and CDR2 is FQGNSA. Trimming removed 3 bases at V and 1 base at J, with 6 bases between. This CDR3 is CASSFSFNYGYTF. The CDR3, as DNA: TGTGCCAGCAGCTTCAGCTTTAACTATGGCTACACCTTC.

This chain links TRBV5-5 with TRBJ2-7; D might be TRBD2 (5 bases). The CDR3 consists of 12 residues. Trimming took off 6 bases at V and 4 bases at J, with 11 bases between the two ends. Germline-derived CDR1 and CDR2 are SGHKS and YYEKEE (reference sequence). In nucleotides, the CDR3 is TGTGCCAGCACACGCTCGGGGTACGAGCAGTACGTC. Protein sequence: CASTRSGYEQYV.

This clonotype was found many times. This chain joins TRBV4-1 and TRBJ1-5; D gene ambiguous. V was cut by 2 bases and J by 1 base, with 3 bases left in between. Germline loops: CDR1 MGHRA, CDR2 YSYEKL. The CDR3 has 13 amino acids. This CDR3 reads CASSQQSNQPQHF. The CDR3 nucleotides read TGCGCCAGCAGCCAACAGAGCAATCAGCCCCAGCATTTT.

The chain uses TRBV4-1 and TRBJ1-4; D is perhaps TRBD1 (5 bases). Germline V gene data show CDR1 as MGHRA and CDR2 as YSYEKL. Trimming pared 4 bases from V and 4 bases from J, leaving 13 bases between. CDR3 size: 15 residues. The CDR3 here is CASSLRVFGNEKLFF. Here the CDR3 DNA reads TGCGCCAGCAGCCTCAGGGTTTTCGGTAATGAAAAACTGTTTTTT.

The CDR3 DNA follows: TGTGCCAGCAGCCGACTAGCGGGGGGGCCGCGGGAGCAGTACTTC. Translating it yields CASSRLAGGPREQYF. The V call is TRBV3-1, the J call TRBJ2-7; 14 bases map to TRBD2. The CDR3 has 15 residues. Trimming cost V 4 bases and J 7 bases; bases outside gene matches: 6. In germline, CDR1 is LGHDT, CDR2 YNNKEL (reference sequence).

This clonotype appeared a few times. The V call is TRBV10-3, the J call TRBJ1-2; the match to TRBD1 covers 7 bases. J was trimmed by 6 bases and V by 11 bases; bases with no gene match: 12. This CDR3 is built from 13 residues. Germline values: CDR1 ENHRY, CDR2 SYGVKD. This chain's CDR3 is CAALDRARDGYTF. Written as DNA, the CDR3 is TGTGCCGCCTTAGACAGGGCGCGGGATGGCTACACCTTC.

This clonotype was detected many times. V usage is TRBV5-1 and J usage is TRBJ1-1, with D possibly matching TRBD1 (5 bases). The germline V gene encodes CDR1 SGHRS and CDR2 YFSETQ. Trimming left V 3 bases short and J 5 bases short, with 11 bases between. This CDR3 region has 13 residues. The CDR3 DNA reads as TGCGCCAGCAGCTGGGGCTGGGGGACTGAAGCTTTCTTT. As protein: CASSWGWGTEAFF.

This clonotype was counted only a few times. The CDR3, as DNA: TGCAGTGCTAATGTCTACAATGAGCAGTTCTTC. This gives the protein CSANVYNEQFF. The chain combines TRBV20-1 with TRBJ2-1; no firm D call. The germline CDR1 and CDR2 sequences are DFQATT and SNEGSKA (reference sequence). V lost 4 bases, J lost 3 bases, and 4 bases lay in between. This CDR3 is built from 11 residues.

This clonotype was recorded at least ten times. V usage is TRBV18 and J usage is TRBJ1-6, with D perhaps TRBD1 (6 bases). The CDR3 contains 13 residues. Trimming removed 8 bases from V and 5 bases from J, with 10 bases in between. Per the germline V gene, CDR1 is KGHSH and CDR2 is LQKENI. DNA of the CDR3: TGTGCCAGCCAGGACAGAGATAATTCACCCCTCCACTTT. Its translation is CASQDRDNSPLHF.

This clonotype came up many times. This chain uses TRBV7-2 with TRBJ2-5, with 12 bases aligning to TRBD2. In germline, CDR1 is SGHTA, CDR2 FQGNSA. Trimming removed 3 bases from V and 4 bases from J; junction bases left unmatched: 12. CDR3 size: 18 residues. The CDR3 here is CASSFSKTSGGYGETQYF. The CDR3 bases are TGTGCCAGCAGCTTTTCTAAGACTAGCGGGGGCTATGGAGAGACCCAGTACTTC.

This clonotype occurred a few times. CDR3 region: CASSPGHGNEQFF. As DNA, the CDR3 is TGTGCCAGCAGCCCTGGACACGGGAATGAGCAGTTCTTC. The V call is TRBV7-3, the J call TRBJ2-1; D might be TRBD1 (5 bases). The CDR3 totals 13 residues. CDR1 is SGHTA and CDR2 is FQGTGA in the germline V gene. With 5 bases removed from V and 7 bases from J, the gap between germline ends came to 12 bases. Complete variable domain (other parts from reference TRBV7-3 and TRBJ2-1): GAGVSQTPSNKVTEKGKYVELRCDPISGHTALYWYRQSLGQGPEFLIYFQGTGAADDSGLPNDRFFAVRPEGSVSTLKIQRTERGDSAVYLCASSPGHGNEQFFGPGTRLTVL.

This clonotype was picked up a small number of times. The chain joins TRBV20-1 to TRBJ1-6; no definite D call. Germline assignment: CDR1 DFQATT and CDR2 SNEGSKA (reference sequence). V gave up 0 bases and J gave up 5 bases, with 8 bases separating them. There are 14 residues in the CDR3. The CDR3 spells CSARDPENNSPLHF. The CDR3 DNA is TGCAGTGCTAGAGATCCGGAGAATAATTCACCCCTCCACTTT.

In its sample, this clonotype was seen a few times. The chain recombines TRBV7-3 with TRBJ2-7; 7 bases are shared with TRBD1. J lost 7 bases, V lost 3 bases, and 9 bases had no gene match. In germline, CDR1 is SGHTA, CDR2 FQGTGA. The CDR3 runs 14 residues. This CDR3 reads CASSFVVDRVEQYF. The CDR3, as DNA: TGTGCCAGCAGCTTTGTCGTCGACAGGGTGGAGCAGTACTTC. The whole variable domain, filled in from reference TRBV7-3 and TRBJ2-7, reads GAGVSQTPSNKVTEKGKYVELRCDPISGHTALYWYRQSLGQGPEFLIYFQGTGAADDSGLPNDRFFAVRPEGSVSTLKIQRTERGDSAVYLCASSFVVDRVEQYFGPGTRLTVT.

This clonotype has just a few counts. The V and J genes are TRBV15 and TRBJ2-3, with 8 bases identical to TRBD1. V dropped 2 bases and J dropped 2; count of bases not matched to a gene: 9. CDR3 size: 17 residues. From germline, CDR1 is LNHNV and CDR2 YYDKDF (reference sequence). In nucleotides, the CDR3 is TGTGCCACCAGCAGACCTAAGGGACAGGTCCCCACAGATACGCAGTATTTT. This translates into CATSRPKGQVPTDTQYF.

This clonotype showed up just a few times. V and J are TRBV4-3 and TRBJ1-4, with D possibly TRBD1 on 5 matching bases. The V end was cut by 4 bases, the J end by 5 bases, with 14 bases between. The CDR3 spans 15 residues. Germline CDR1 and CDR2: LGHNA and YSLEER. The CDR3 reads CASSPSGDGNEKLFF. Here the CDR3 DNA reads TGCGCCAGCAGCCCCTCCGGGGACGGAAATGAAAAACTGTTTTTT.

The chain uses TRBV2 and TRBJ2-7, with a weak D call TRBD2 (6 bases). The ends were cut back, 5 bases at V and 2 bases at J, with 19 bases in the middle. Germline assignment: CDR1 SNHLY and CDR2 FYNNEI. This CDR3 has 16 residues. CDR3 residues: CASSTPAGTITYEQYF. CDR3 DNA sequence: TGTGCCAGCAGTACCCCTGCGGGGACGATAACCTACGAGCAGTACTTC. The variable domain in full, with the rest retrieved from reference TRBV2 and TRBJ2-7, is EPEVTQTPSHQVTQMGQEVILRCVPISNHLYFYWYRQILGQKVEFLVSFYNNEISEKSEIFDDQFSVERPDGSNFTLKIRSTKLEDSAMYFCASSTPAGTITYEQYFGPGTRLTVT.

The J gene is TRBJ1-5, the V gene TRBV18, with D possibly TRBD1 on 5 matching bases. The CDR3 sequence is 12 residues long. In germline, CDR1 is KGHSH, CDR2 LQKENI. Deletions cut 3 bases from V and 11 bases from J, with 11 bases between. CDR3 nucleotide sequence: TGTGCCAGCTCACCGGACAAGTCAGCCCAGCATTTT. It yields the protein CASSPDKSAQHF.

The chain joins TRBV20-1 to TRBJ2-7; TRBD2 matches 8 bases. The CDR3 spans 15 residues. V shed 5 bases, J shed 3 bases, and the junction held 12 bases outside the gene matches. CDR1 is DFQATT and CDR2 is SNEGSKA in the germline V gene (reference sequence). CDR3 in DNA: TGCAGTGCTTCAACGATTGATAGCGGGGTCTACGAGCAGTACTTC. It yields the protein CSASTIDSGVYEQYF.

This clonotype was detected only a few times. The rearrangement uses TRBV9 and TRBJ1-1; the D is unclear. The CDR3 has 15 amino acids. The V gene's germline CDR1 is SGDLS and CDR2 YYNGEE. Trimming took 2 bases from V and 0 from J, leaving 11 bases between them. CDR3 bases: TGTGCCAGCAGCGTGGACGGGAAATTGAACACTGAAGCTTTCTTT. This encodes CASSVDGKLNTEAFF.

This chain joins TRBV5-1 and TRBJ2-5; TRBD2 matches at 9 bases. The CDR3 loop spans 16 amino acids. Germline V lookup: CDR1 SGHRS, CDR2 YFSETQ. The junction had 7 bases not matched to a gene; V was cut back by 0 bases and J by 4 bases. The CDR3 DNA sequence: TGCGCCAGCAGCTTGGCCCCTCCTAGCGGGGTAGAGACCCAGTACTTC. It specifies CASSLAPPSGVETQYF.